This T cell receptor (beta chain) is from a study of shared clonotypes between healthy human individuals. Deep level was the assay's run setting. TCRdb's table, derived via immunoSEQ multiplex PCR, lists solely in-frame clones and lacks some. The sample lists about 490,000 clones; around 80% were seen once. Recent vaccinations or acute infections were absent in the healthy HIV-negative adult donors. The unsorted samples took around 93 million PBMCs to get genomic DNA. The table lists this clone with many counts. Other nucleotide sequences from this sample produce the same CDR3. V lost 5 bases to trimming and J lost 7 bases; unmatched junction nucleotides: 9. This CDR3 comprises 14 residues. From germline, CDR1 is LNHDA and CDR2 SQIVND (reference sequence).

The receptor comes from a woman between 40 and 50 years old in good health. Some clones in this sample may be carry-over from other donors' samples. The sequenced material came from PBMCs. V usage is TRBV19 and J usage is TRBJ1-2; TRBD1 matches at 8 bases. CDR3 bases: TGTGCCAGTAGTTGGGGCGGACAGGGACTTGGCTACACCTTC. Residues: CASSWGGQGLGYTF.